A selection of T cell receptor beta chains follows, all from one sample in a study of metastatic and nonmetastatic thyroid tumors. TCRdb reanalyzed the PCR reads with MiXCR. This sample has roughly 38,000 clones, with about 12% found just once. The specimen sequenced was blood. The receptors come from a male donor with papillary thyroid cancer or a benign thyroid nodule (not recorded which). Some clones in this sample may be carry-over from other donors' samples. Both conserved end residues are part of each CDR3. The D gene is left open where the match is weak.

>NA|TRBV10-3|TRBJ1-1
CAISESRVRNTEAFF
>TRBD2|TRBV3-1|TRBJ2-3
CASSHGTSGVGTDTQYF
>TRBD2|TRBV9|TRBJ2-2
CASSAAETSVYTGELFF
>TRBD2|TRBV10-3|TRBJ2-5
CAISEVAGGLETQYF
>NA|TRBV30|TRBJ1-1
CAWSVVSNTEAFF
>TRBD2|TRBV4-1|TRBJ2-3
CASSQESGTSGTDTQYF
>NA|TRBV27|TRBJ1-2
CASSLTQGYSPYGYTF
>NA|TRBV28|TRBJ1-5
CASTWGEPYSNQPQHF
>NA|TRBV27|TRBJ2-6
CASRLSGANVLTF
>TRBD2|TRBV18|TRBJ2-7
CASSPGTSGRGSSYEQYF
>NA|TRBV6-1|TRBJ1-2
CASILSHSGSYGYTF
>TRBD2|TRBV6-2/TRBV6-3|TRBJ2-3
CASSYGASGKWATQYF
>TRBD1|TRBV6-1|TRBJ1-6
CASRERQGNSPLHF
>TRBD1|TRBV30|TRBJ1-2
CAWSVQGGLGYTF
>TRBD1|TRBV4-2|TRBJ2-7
CASSQEQGAYEQYF
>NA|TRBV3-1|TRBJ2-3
CASSQQGTDTQYF
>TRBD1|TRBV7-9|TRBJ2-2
CASSLQGANTGELFF
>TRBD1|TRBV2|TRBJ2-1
CASNSDRSSYNEQFF
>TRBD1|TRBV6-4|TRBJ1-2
CASSWGQGGGYTF
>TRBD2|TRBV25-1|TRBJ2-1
CASSKTSAYNEQFF
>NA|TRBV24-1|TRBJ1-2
CATSDFSVGVNYGYTF
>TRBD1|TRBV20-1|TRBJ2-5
CSAADPRQGQETQYF
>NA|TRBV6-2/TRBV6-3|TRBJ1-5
CASSYSKGNQPQHF
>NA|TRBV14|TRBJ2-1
CASRPLSGGFYNEQFF
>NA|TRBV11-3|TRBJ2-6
CASSFPGANVLTF
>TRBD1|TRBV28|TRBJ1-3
CASSLFEGGSSGNTIYF
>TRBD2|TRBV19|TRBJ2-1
CANSPGLAGLEQFF
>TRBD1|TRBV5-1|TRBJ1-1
CASSRSTGGSTEAFF
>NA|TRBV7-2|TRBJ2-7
CASSPGRLDYEQYF
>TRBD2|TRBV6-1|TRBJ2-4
CASSDSNSGWDIQYF
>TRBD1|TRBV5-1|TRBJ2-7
CASSSDRWGTVTYEQYF
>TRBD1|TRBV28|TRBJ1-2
CASSLELGTGSGYTF
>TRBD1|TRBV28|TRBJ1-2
CASSLRGGDRGRQYGYTF
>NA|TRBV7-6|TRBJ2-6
CVSSLGSSGANVLTF
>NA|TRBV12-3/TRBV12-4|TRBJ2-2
CASSPLHVANTGELFF